This TCR beta chain originates from a study of T cells in tuberculosis. Study background: Blood was taken before or within 7 days of anti-tuberculosis therapy.

The sample holds a few counts of this clone. V lost 4 bases to trimming and J lost 8 bases; unmatched junction nucleotides: 3. The CDR3 sequence is 12 residues long. Germline V gene data show CDR1 as SGHNT and CDR2 as YYREEE (reference sequence). Time point: new active TB diagnosis, blood taken before or within 7 days of starting treatment. Generated by immunoSEQ multiplex PCR, the TCRdb table keeps only in-frame clones and is missing some. The table lists 30,000 to 35,000 clones, approximately 89% of them singletons. The specimen comprised PBMCs, sampled at tuberculosis diagnosis. The source of this sequence is an adult with tuberculosis. The rearrangement joins TRBV5-4 to TRBJ1-1; 9 bases line up with TRBD1. The CDR3 coding sequence is TGTGCCAGCAGCCGGACAGGGGAAGAAGCTTTCTTT. It yields the protein CASSRTGEEAFF.